Here is one T cell receptor beta chain with its context. This clone was seen more than once but under ten times. There is no known antigen for this receptor. Per-base quality was not reported, and no clone a single base away is much larger than it. Library preparation employed the immunoSEQ multiplex PCR assay. DNA from the cultured and isolated CD4+ T cells underwent TCR beta CDR3 sequencing. The published analysis was carried out like this. Non-productive TCR sequences were removed and reads were trimmed to the CDR3 region, keeping CDR3s of at least 7 amino acids. The MANAFEST web app was used to pick out antigen-specific clonotypes by comparing their expansion in peptide wells with that in reference cultures. For clones to be considered positive, expansion at FDR<0.05 versus reference and all other wells, an odds ratio above 5, and a frequency above 0.1% in two replicate wells were required. Clonotypes significantly expanded in SARS-CoV-2 spike wells and in at least one common cold coronavirus spike condition were defined as cross-reactive. Levenshtein distance calculated with the stringdist R package was used to assess CDR3 similarity, and unrooted trees were constructed with ape in R 3.6.1. The source is immuneACCESS, and TCRdb retained only in-frame sequences with V and J called. Part of the clones is not carried over; for the studies checked, unresolved V genes explain less than half of this, and the remainder is unexplained. Clone size and the V and J calls come from that table; the DNA yielded D and trimming. In this sample the table shows 45,000 or so clones, roughly two thirds of which occur a single time. The ten top clones hold about 7% of the sample.

The data stem from a study of vaccination effects on CD4 cells after COVID-19 (dated by TCRdb to between 2021 and 2024). Notes on the research overall: In the ViraFEST assay, PBMC were stimulated with viral peptide pools, and TCR sequencing was then used to find antigen-specific CD4+ T cell clonotypes based on their expansion. Across the study, the median time from the second dose to post-vaccine sampling was 72 days (range 14 to 241). Some 2 million PBMC per well were cultured with approximately 10 ug/ml peptides in IMDM containing around 5% human AB serum, approximately 10 IU/ml IL-2 and gentamicin. SARS-CoV-2 spike-specific CD4+ TCR repertoires from before and after mRNA vaccination were compared in COVID-19 convalescent patients and in infection-naive vaccine recipients. Altogether, around ten COVID-19 convalescent patients and several SARS-CoV-2-naive healthy vaccine recipients made up the full study. Cultures from other donors in the study were sequenced with the Oncomine TCR Beta short-read assay on an Illumina iSeq 100. Overall study results and their limits: In healthy vaccine recipients, vaccine-induced clones were almost all SARS-CoV-2 mono-reactive, with only 1 of 255 being cross-reactive with common cold coronaviruses. The study was limited by a small number of convalescent patients, and early post-infection timepoints were lacking. At late post-vaccination timepoints, both infection-induced and vaccine-induced clones showed marked clonal contraction, consistent with waning T cell responses.

After around ten days of culture, CD4+ T cells were isolated with the EasySep CD4+ T cell isolation kit. Each participant received two doses of an mRNA SARS-CoV-2 vaccine, either BNT162b2 or mRNA-1273. Negative nucleocapsid antibody results before and after vaccination confirmed that the healthy vaccine recipients had no prior SARS-CoV-2 infection. Half of the culture medium was replaced with fresh IL-2-containing medium on days 3 and 7. Unless noted otherwise, every peptide stimulation condition was grown in triplicate wells. PBMC were separated from whole blood using Ficoll-Paque Plus gradient centrifugation and were then either cryopreserved at -140C or used fresh. The QIAamp micro DNA kit was used to extract genomic DNA from the cultured CD4+ T cells. From the cysteine through the phenylalanine, the CDR3 covers 15 amino acids. Only the CDR3 DNA stays, 45 bases, in frame from base 1. CDR1 and CDR2 are drawn from the germline V gene: SQVTM, ANQGSEA. V is cut back by 6 bases and J by 3 bases, with 10 bases in the junction unmatched.

The specimen was CD4+ T cells from PBMCs cultured without peptide, collected after COVID-19 vaccination. The chain employs TRBV29-1 and TRBJ2-7; 11 central nucleotides agree with TRBD2. This receptor was obtained from a human donor who received a COVID-19 vaccine. The DNA reads as follows: TGCAGCGTATCCTACCTAGCGGGAGGTCTCTACGAGCAGTACTTC. Translated, this gives CSVSYLAGGLYEQYF.